What follows are 23 T cell receptor beta chains derived from one specimen sequenced in a study of blood T cell repertoires in COVID-19. The data were produced by immunoSEQ multiplex PCR, yet TCRdb's version contains in-frame clones alone and is incomplete. This table holds 200,000 to 250,000 clones, about 87% found once. What was sequenced was peripheral blood. The source of these receptors is a man in his sixties with acute or convalescent COVID-19.

V usage is TRBV5-4 and J usage is TRBJ2-1; 7 bases match TRBD1. V was pared by 6 bases and J by 2 bases, with 8 bases of the junction left unmatched. The CDR3 length is 15 residues. Germline values: CDR1 SGHNT, CDR2 YYREEE (reference sequence). This CDR3 reads CASTTPGQPYNEQFF. The CDR3, as DNA: TGTGCCAGCACCACTCCGGGACAGCCCTACAATGAGCAGTTCTTC.

The chain couples TRBV6-2 or TRBV6-3 to TRBJ2-3; tentative D call: TRBD1 (6 bases). The germline gives CDR1 MNHEY, CDR2 SVGEGT. CDR3 length equals 16 residues. Trimming pared 2 bases from V and 2 bases from J, leaving 14 bases between. CDR3: CASSYPGRGYTDTQYF. CDR3 in DNA: TGTGCCAGCAGTTACCCCGGCAGGGGCTACACAGATACGCAGTATTTT.

J is TRBJ2-3 and V is TRBV25-1; a weak D match, TRBD2 (5 bases). The CDR3 is 14 residues long. Germline-derived CDR1 and CDR2 are MGHDK and SYGVNS. Trimming pared 1 base from V and 8 bases from J, leaving 13 bases between. CDR3: CASSELEGTGTQYF. The DNA of the CDR3 is TGTGCCAGCAGTGAATTAGAGGGAACGGGTACGCAGTATTTT.

The chain's CDR3 is CASSLERARSGNTIYF. In nucleotides, the CDR3 is TGTGCCAGCAGCTTAGAGCGGGCCCGCTCTGGAAACACCATATATTTT. The J gene is TRBJ1-3, the V gene TRBV7-2; D uncertain. The germline CDR1 and CDR2 sequences are SGHTA and FQGNSA. The CDR3 contains 16 residues. V lost 1 base and J 0 bases, leaving 10 bases between the germline ends. The full variable domain, completed using reference TRBV7-2 and TRBJ1-3, is GAGVSQSPSNKVTEKGKDVELRCDPISGHTALYWYRQSLGQGLEFLIYFQGNSAPDKSGLPSDRFSAERTGGSVSTLTIQRTQQEDSAVYLCASSLERARSGNTIYFGEGSWLTVV.

The chain links TRBV18 to TRBJ2-1; D is perhaps TRBD1 (6 bases). Trimming removed 6 bases from V and 0 bases from J, with 27 bases in between. Germline values: CDR1 KGHSH, CDR2 LQKENI. The CDR3 sequence is 20 residues long. CDR3 sequence: CASSPPIGQRLLSSYNEQFF. Here the CDR3 DNA reads TGTGCCAGCTCTCCCCCGATTGGACAGAGACTTCTTAGCTCCTACAATGAGCAGTTCTTC.

V gene TRBV28 combines with J gene TRBJ1-2, with TRBD1 matching 7 bases. The CDR3 has 17 amino acids. V gave up 6 bases and J gave up 3 bases; unmatched junction bases: 16. From germline, CDR1 is MDHEN and CDR2 SYDVKM. CDR3 residues: CASSHTGAYKFDYGYTF. CDR3 nucleotides: TGTGCCAGCAGCCATACAGGGGCCTACAAATTCGACTATGGCTACACCTTC.

The J gene is TRBJ1-6, the V gene TRBV27; TRBD1 matches 11 bases. CDR1 and CDR2 (germline): MNHEY, SMNVEV (reference sequence). J was trimmed by 9 bases and V by 4 bases; bases with no gene match: 5. This CDR3 is 15 amino acids long. CDR3 sequence: CASSSGQGAGSPLHF. The CDR3 nucleotides read TGTGCCAGCAGTTCAGGACAGGGGGCCGGTTCACCCCTCCACTTT.

The chain joins TRBV5-1 to TRBJ2-3; 8 positions agree with TRBD1. CDR3 size: 15 residues. The ends lost 0 bases at V and 5 bases at J; junction bases unmatched: 5. Germline CDR1 and CDR2: SGHRS and YFSETQ. Written as DNA, the CDR3 is TGCGCCAGCAGCTTGGCCAGGGGGCGCGGAGATACGCAGTATTTT. The encoded protein is CASSLARGRGDTQYF.

The chain joins TRBV18 to TRBJ2-7; 8 bases agree with TRBD2. CDR1 and CDR2 (germline): KGHSH, LQKENI. The CDR3 spans 14 residues. V lost 5 bases and J lost 4; bases outside the gene matches: 7. CDR3 residues: CASSSGGGPYEQYF. CDR3 DNA: TGTGCCAGCTCATCGGGGGGGGGCCCGTACGAGCAGTACTTC.

V is TRBV7-9 and J is TRBJ2-1; D is unresolved. The CDR3 has 16 residues. Per germline, CDR1 SEHNR and CDR2 FQNEAQ (reference sequence). Trimming cost V 4 bases and J 0 bases, with 13 bases left between them. The CDR3 DNA reads TGTGCCAGCAGCTCCCCTTTGAGGAGCTCCTACAATGAGCAGTTCTTC. Translating it yields CASSSPLRSSYNEQFF.

The V and J genes are TRBV5-1 and TRBJ1-1; no definite D call. Per germline, CDR1 SGHRS and CDR2 YFSETQ. CDR3 length: 13 amino acids. Trimming shortened V by 4 bases and J by 4 bases, and 11 bases separated the two germline ends. CDR3 in DNA: TGCGCCAGCAGCGGAACGGGTACCACTGAAGCTTTCTTT. Encoded protein: CASSGTGTTEAFF.

The J gene is TRBJ1-2, the V gene TRBV6-2 or TRBV6-3; possible D gene TRBD1, 6 bases. The germline V and J ends were trimmed by 6 bases and 4 bases, with 12 bases remaining between them. Germline V lookup: CDR1 MNHEY, CDR2 SVGEGT. CDR3 size: 13 residues. Written as DNA, the CDR3 is TGTGCCAGCAGCGACACAGGGACCTATGGCTACACCTTC. This encodes CASSDTGTYGYTF.

The chain links TRBV6-1 to TRBJ1-2; no definite D call. Germline CDR1 reads MNHNS; CDR2 reads SASEGT. V was cut by 1 base and J by 5 bases, with 14 bases left in between. CDR3 length: 15 amino acids. The CDR3 loop reads CASSEGGARPYGYTF. The CDR3 bases are TGTGCCAGCAGTGAAGGCGGCGCGAGACCTTATGGCTACACCTTC.

The J gene is TRBJ1-1, the V gene TRBV27; weak D call: TRBD1 (5 bases). Trimming pared 4 bases from V and 2 bases from J, leaving 17 bases between. The CDR3 length is 16 residues. Per the germline V gene, CDR1 is MNHEY and CDR2 is SMNVEV (reference sequence). The CDR3 bases are TGTGCCAGCAGTTCTGTAGGAAGGGGATATAACACTGAAGCTTTCTTT. Protein product: CASSSVGRGYNTEAFF.

The chain combines TRBV3-1 (or the pseudogene TRBV3-2) with TRBJ2-7; the D gene is possibly TRBD2 (6 bases). V shed 4 bases and J shed 3 bases, with 19 bases lying between them. Germline CDR1 and CDR2: LGHDT and YNNKEL (reference sequence). The CDR3 spans 16 residues. CDR3 nucleotides: TGTGCCAGCAGCCGATCCGGGCGGACTACACTCTACGAGCAGTACTTC. As protein: CASSRSGRTTLYEQYF.

The gene calls are TRBV6-5 and TRBJ1-1; 7 bases agree with TRBD1. CDR3 size: 14 residues. V lost 5 bases to trimming and J lost 4 bases; unmatched junction nucleotides: 7. The germline V gene has CDR1 MNHEY and CDR2 SVGAGI. CDR3 protein: CASSPTGQSTEAFF. In DNA, the CDR3 is TGTGCCAGCAGTCCGACGGGACAGTCCACTGAAGCTTTCTTT.

The chain joins TRBV5-1 to TRBJ2-7, with 8 bases fitting TRBD1. Trimming cost V 4 bases and J 1 base; bases outside gene matches: 10. Germline V lookup: CDR1 SGHRS, CDR2 YFSETQ. The CDR3 runs to 16 residues. CDR3 nucleotides: TGCGCCAGCAGCCCGGAAAACAGGGGGGAATCCTACGAGCAGTACTTC. Translated, it gives CASSPENRGESYEQYF. Filled out from reference TRBV5-1 and TRBJ2-7, the complete variable domain reads KAGVTQTPRYLIKTRGQQVTLSCSPISGHRSVSWYQQTPGQGLQFLFEYFSETQRNKGNFPGRFSGRQFSNSRSEMNVSTLELGDSALYLCASSPENRGESYEQYFGPGTRLTVT.

This rearrangement joins TRBV7-3 to TRBJ2-5, with D maybe TRBD1 (6 bases). The V end lost 2 bases, the J end lost 3 bases, and 13 bases lay between the germline ends. CDR1 is SGHTA, CDR2 FQGTGA, per germline. The length of the CDR3 is 15 residues. CDR3 DNA: TGTGCCAGCAGCTTAGGGGTAGGGGGAAAAGAGACCCAGTACTTC. This gives the protein CASSLGVGGKETQYF.

The chain links TRBV3-1 (or the pseudogene TRBV3-2) to TRBJ2-3; 9 positions agree with TRBD2. The trim removed 4 bases at V and 2 bases at J, leaving 4 bases unmatched. The CDR3 contains 15 residues. Germline V CDR1 and CDR2: LGHDT, YNNKEL (reference sequence). The CDR3 here is CASSPLAGDTDTQYF. The CDR3 DNA is TGTGCCAGCAGCCCATTAGCGGGGGACACAGATACGCAGTATTTT.

V gene TRBV19 combines with J gene TRBJ2-3; 11 nucleotides align to TRBD2. Germline V lookup: CDR1 LNHDA, CDR2 SQIVND (reference sequence). CDR3 size: 16 residues. Unmatched junction bases numbered 5, after V lost 4 bases and J lost 2 bases. DNA of the CDR3: TGTGCCAGTAGTACCCTAGCGGGGGGCCTCACAGATACGCAGTATTTT. This gives the protein CASSTLAGGLTDTQYF.

J is TRBJ2-1 and V is TRBV18; 7 nucleotides match TRBD1. This CDR3 comprises 13 residues. The V gene end was trimmed by 4 bases and the J gene end by 4 bases; junction bases not matched to a gene: 1. Germline V CDR1 and CDR2: KGHSH, LQKENI. CDR3 loop: CASSQQGYNEQFF. CDR3 in DNA: TGTGCCAGCTCACAACAGGGGTACAATGAGCAGTTCTTC. Filled out from reference TRBV18 and TRBJ2-1, the complete variable domain reads NAGVMQNPRHLVRRRGQEARLRCSPMKGHSHVYWYRQLPEEGLKFMVYLQKENIIDESGMPKERFSAEFPKEGPSILRIQQVVRGDSAAYFCASSQQGYNEQFFGPGTRLTVL.

This clone was seen only a few times. V usage is TRBV9 and J usage is TRBJ1-2; 9 bases are shared with TRBD1. V lost 0 bases to trimming and J lost 2 bases; unmatched junction nucleotides: 2. Germline CDR1 reads SGDLS; CDR2 reads YYNGEE. The CDR3 runs 15 residues. The CDR3 coding sequence is TGTGCCAGCAGCGTAGCCGGGACAGGGAACTATGGCTACACCTTC. It translates to CASSVAGTGNYGYTF.

The CDR3 region is CASSERGTGQKNTEAFF. The CDR3 DNA sequence: TGTGCCAGCAGTGAACGGGGGACAGGGCAGAAGAACACTGAAGCTTTCTTT. The chain is built from TRBV2 and TRBJ1-1; TRBD1 aligns across 9 bases. V shed 2 bases and J 1 base; nucleotides not matched to a gene: 8. Germline V gives CDR1 SNHLY, CDR2 FYNNEI. The CDR3 loop spans 17 amino acids.